The 18 T cell receptor beta chains given below trace back to one sample, sequenced in a study of T cell responses to AZD1222 COVID-19 vaccine (dated by TCRdb to the early 2020s). The library was built by means of the immunoSEQ multiplex PCR assay. In TCRdb, the immuneACCESS table is reduced to in-frame sequences with V and J assigned. These tables do not hold every clone; where another copy was compared, an unresolved V gene accounts for under half, and the others remain unexplained. The sample records around 180,000 clones, roughly nine tenths of which are singletons. Of the sample, 6% to 8% falls within the top ten clones. The meaning of the sample's time point label: baseline before first vaccination. This material consisted of peripheral blood, taken on day 0 of AZD1222 vaccination. These receptors all come from an adult in good health.

The chain links TRBV29-1 to TRBJ1-2; D not resolved. Germline V lookup: CDR1 SQVTM, CDR2 ANQGSEA. This CDR3 has 14 residues. The V gene lost 7 bases and the J gene lost 0 bases, with 15 bases spanning the gap. Here the CDR3 DNA reads TGCAGCGCCCGAACGGCAGAAACTAACTATGGCTACACCTTC. Its protein is CSARTAETNYGYTF.

The chain couples TRBV19 to TRBJ2-1; D not resolved. Germline CDR1 and CDR2: LNHDA and SQIVND (reference sequence). Trimming took 2 bases from V and 6 from J, leaving 14 bases between them. The CDR3 runs to 15 residues. The CDR3 reads CASSIRLLKPNEQFF. The CDR3, as DNA: TGTGCCAGTAGTATACGCCTCCTCAAACCCAATGAGCAGTTCTTC.

The genes are TRBV7-3 and TRBJ1-2, with D possibly matching TRBD1 (6 bases). Germline-derived CDR1 and CDR2 are SGHTA and FQGTGA. V was clipped by 6 bases and J by 4 bases, with 12 bases between them. The CDR3 runs to 13 residues. The CDR3 sequence: CASSLDRSYGYTF. In DNA form, the CDR3 reads TGTGCCAGCAGTCTTGACAGGAGCTATGGCTACACCTTC.

Here the CDR3 reads CASSSRAANTEAFF. As DNA, the CDR3 is TGTGCCAGCAGTTCAAGGGCGGCGAACACTGAAGCTTTCTTT. The chain couples TRBV27 to TRBJ1-1; no reliable D call. V shed 4 bases and J shed 1 base, with 10 bases lying between them. The germline V gene encodes CDR1 MNHEY and CDR2 SMNVEV (reference sequence). This CDR3 region has 14 residues.

This chain connects TRBV6-4 to TRBJ1-4, with 11 bases identical to TRBD1. Germline CDR1 and CDR2: MRHNA and SNTAGT. Trimming removed 4 bases from V and 7 bases from J; junction bases left unmatched: 2. The CDR3 totals 14 residues. CDR3 residues: CASSAGTGGEKLFF. The CDR3 DNA is TGTGCCAGCAGTGCCGGGACAGGGGGTGAAAAACTGTTTTTT.

This clone turned up a few times. This chain uses TRBV21-1 with TRBJ2-1; TRBD2, the table's D call, was not compared with the DNA. TRBV21-1 is a pseudogene. CDR3 length equals 14 residues. The CDR3, as DNA: TGTGCCAGCAGCAAAGCCCGATCCGGGGAGGGGCAGTTCTTC. Its translation: CASSKARSGEGQFF.

The V gene is TRBV7-8, the J gene TRBJ2-2; 10 nucleotides line up with TRBD1. V dropped 1 base and J dropped 4; count of bases not matched to a gene: 6. CDR3 size: 17 residues. Germline lookup yields CDR1 SGHVS and CDR2 FQNEAQ. The CDR3 sequence: CASSLVGTGVFTGELFF. CDR3 sequence (DNA): TGTGCCAGCAGCTTAGTGGGGACAGGGGTTTTCACCGGGGAGCTGTTTTTT.

CDR3 nucleotide sequence: TGTGCCACCGGAGGGGGAACCGATACGCAGTATTTT. Protein sequence: CATGGGTDTQYF. The chain recombines TRBV24-1 with TRBJ2-3; perhaps D is TRBD1 or TRBD2 (6 bases each). The germline V gene has CDR1 KGHDR and CDR2 SFDVKD. Trimming cost V 9 bases and J 6 bases, with 12 bases left between them. The CDR3 covers 12 residues.

There are a few counts of this clone. This rearrangement joins TRBV18 to TRBJ1-1; maybe TRBD1 (5 bases). From germline, CDR1 is KGHSH and CDR2 LQKENI. V lost 6 bases and J 1 base, leaving 15 bases between the germline ends. The CDR3 totals 15 residues. CDR3 nucleotides: TGTGCCAGCTCTTATGCAGGGCTTAAGAACACTGAAGCTTTCTTT. It is translated as CASSYAGLKNTEAFF.

The chain has TRBV27 and TRBJ1-5; D is possibly TRBD1 (5 bases). The CDR3 totals 16 residues. V lost 8 bases to trimming and J lost 5 bases, with 22 bases between them. CDR1 is MNHEY, CDR2 SMNVEV, per germline (reference sequence). The CDR3 bases are TGTGCCAGCCGAACACTTGGGACTTCGCTTGATCAGCCCCAGCATTTT. The encoded protein is CASRTLGTSLDQPQHF.

The genes are TRBV3-1 (or the pseudogene TRBV3-2) and TRBJ1-6; D is perhaps TRBD1 (5 bases). The V gene's germline CDR1 is LGHDT and CDR2 YNNKEL (reference sequence). This CDR3 has 12 amino acids. Deletions cut 0 bases from V and 17 bases from J, with 11 bases between. The CDR3 is CASSQEGRVFHF. Written as DNA, the CDR3 is TGTGCCAGCAGCCAAGAAGGCAGGGTGTTCCACTTT.

The gene calls are TRBV6-5 and TRBJ2-7, with D tentatively TRBD1 (6 bases). Trimming pared 5 bases from V and 2 bases from J, leaving 10 bases between. Germline V gene lookup returns CDR1 MNHEY and CDR2 SVGAGI. The CDR3 has 13 residues. CDR3 in DNA: TGTGCCAGCAGTCGCCGGGACACCTACGAGCAGTACTTC. Translation gives CASSRRDTYEQYF.

The rearrangement joins TRBV9 to TRBJ2-2, with TRBD2 identical over 12 bases. The germline V gene encodes CDR1 SGDLS and CDR2 YYNGEE. The CDR3 length is 15 residues. J gave up 6 bases and V 0 bases, and 0 bases lay outside the gene matches. The CDR3 reads CASSVASGGAGELFF. The DNA of the CDR3 is TGTGCCAGCAGCGTAGCTAGCGGGGGGGCCGGGGAGCTGTTTTTT.

Here the CDR3 reads CASSSVNEKLFF. The CDR3 DNA follows: TGTGCCAGCAGCTCGGTTAATGAAAAACTGTTTTTT. This chain links TRBV5-4 with TRBJ1-4; D is undetermined. The V and J ends lost 3 bases and 4 bases respectively, with 4 bases between them. The CDR3 runs 12 residues. The germline gives CDR1 SGHNT, CDR2 YYREEE (reference sequence).

The rearrangement joins TRBV6-5 to TRBJ1-6; 10 bases map to TRBD1. The CDR3 sequence is 15 residues long. Germline CDR1 is MNHEY and CDR2 is SVGAGI. Trimming removed 6 bases from V and 7 bases from J; junction bases left unmatched: 6. The chain's CDR3 is CASRRGQGTNSPLHF. The CDR3 region has the DNA TGTGCCAGCAGACGGGGACAGGGGACGAATTCACCCCTCCACTTT.

This chain connects TRBV7-9 to TRBJ2-5, with 8 bases fitting TRBD2. Per the germline V gene, CDR1 is SEHNR and CDR2 is FQNEAQ (reference sequence). The trim removed 1 base at V and 5 bases at J, leaving 9 bases unmatched. This CDR3 comprises 16 residues. The CDR3 DNA is TGTGCCAGCAGCTTAGGACCGGGACTAGACGCGGAGACCCAGTACTTC. Encoded protein: CASSLGPGLDAETQYF.

The chain couples TRBV6-5 to TRBJ1-2; D is uncertain. Germline CDR1 reads MNHEY; CDR2 reads SVGAGI. The CDR3 is 15 residues long. V lost 4 bases and J lost 2, with 14 bases in between. The CDR3 region has the DNA TGTGCCAGCAGTTCTCTATTGGTCAGAAACTATGGCTACACCTTC. Translation: CASSSLLVRNYGYTF.

Only one count was recorded for this clone. The rearrangement uses TRBV6-6 and TRBJ1-5, with a weak D call TRBD1 (5 bases). Deletions cut 6 bases from V and 6 bases from J, with 18 bases between. The germline V gene encodes CDR1 MNHNY and CDR2 SVGAGI (reference sequence). This CDR3 is 15 amino acids long. As DNA, the CDR3 is TGTGCCAGCAGACCCTTTTCAGGGTCCAGTCAGCCCCAGCATTTT. It encodes CASRPFSGSSQPQHF.